The sequence of this T cell receptor (beta chain) was determined in a study of blood T cell repertoires in COVID-19. Using immunoSEQ multiplex PCR, the repertoire was profiled, and TCRdb retains in-frame clones only, with some absent. The sample contains under 200,000 clones, around 92% of which appear only once. This clone appeared a few times. CDR3 length: 14 amino acids. Trimming took 2 bases from V and 7 from J; bases not matched to a gene: 7. Germline CDR1 and CDR2: MNHEY and SVGAGI. The chain carries TRBV6-5 and TRBJ1-1; 7 nucleotides line up with TRBD1. The sequencing input was PBMCs or T cells enriched from blood (not recorded which). This clonotype was sampled from a young woman who had recovered from COVID-19. CDR3 loop: CASSYQTNRGEAFF. For the CDR3, the DNA is TGTGCCAGCAGTTACCAAACCAACAGGGGTGAAGCTTTCTTT.